This paragraph covers one T cell receptor beta chain sequence. The antigen is unknown. Sequencing was performed with immunoSEQ multiplex PCR; in TCRdb, only in-frame clones are kept and a portion is missing. The table shows some 1,100,000 clones, with around 78% occurring only once. The source of the sample is a study of shared clonotypes between healthy human individuals. Looking at the study overall: Ranging from 18 to 49 in age, donors were a couple of women and a few men. Whole-study findings and limits: Generally, estimated richness proved larger in naive subsets than it did in memory subsets.

Per the germline V gene, CDR1 is MDHEN and CDR2 is SYDVKM. The CDR3 consists of 15 residues. V was pared by 6 bases and J by 4 bases, with 16 bases between. This receptor was taken from a young man in good health. Some clones in this sample may be carry-over from other donors' samples. The chain couples TRBV28 to TRBJ1-3; TRBD1 is a possible D gene (6 bases). Sequencing used memory CD4+ T cells from PBMCs. Subset indicated: CD45RA-negative fraction. This chain's CDR3 is CASRTGTFTGNTIYF. CDR3 nucleotide sequence: TGTGCCAGCAGGACCGGGACATTCACCGGAAACACCATATATTTT.